A selection of T cell receptor beta chains follows, all from one sample in a study of T cells in localized non-small cell lung cancer. Repertoires were generated with immunoSEQ multiplex PCR, while TCRdb's copy carries only in-frame clones and drops some. The table includes tens of thousands of clones, approximately 94% detected once. The specimen comprised peripheral blood, sampled before any cancer treatment. The receptors were gathered from a female donor of 60 years or more with stage I lung adenocarcinoma. Both conserved end residues are part of each CDR3. Each record gives: clone size, D gene, J gene, V gene, CDR3 DNA, CDR3 protein. A D gene is named only where the DNA matches it firmly. The size entry is marked missing in some rows and otherwise reads once, few, many or a size class.

. | . | TRBJ2-7 | TRBV29-1 | TGCAGCGGGGGCCGTTCCTACGATCAGTACTTC | CSGGRSYDQYF
once | TRBD2 | TRBJ2-1 | TRBV4-1 | TGCGCCAGCAGCCAACGGGGGGGTCGGGACAATGAGCAGTTCTTC | CASSQRGGRDNEQFF
. | . | TRBJ2-7 | TRBV27 | TGTGCCAGCAGTACCAGGGGGGACCGATACGAGCAGTACTTC | CASSTRGDRYEQYF
. | . | TRBJ1-6 | TRBV6-5 | TGTGCCAGCAGTAAGCAACCGACAGGCAGTTCACCCCTCCACTTT | CASSKQPTGSSPLHF
. | TRBD1 | TRBJ1-1 | TRBV6-4 | TGTGCCAGCAGCCCGACGCCGGGACAGGCGAACACTGAAGCTTTCTTT | CASSPTPGQANTEAFF
. | . | TRBJ1-4 | TRBV18 | TGTGCCAGCTCACCCGACCGGGTAGGGGTACATGGTGAAAAACTGTTTTTT | CASSPDRVGVHGEKLFF
. | TRBD2 | TRBJ2-5 | TRBV5-5 | TGTGCCAGCACTCCGCGGGGGGCCCCCGGGGAGACCCAGTACTTC | CASTPRGAPGETQYF
. | . | TRBJ2-1 | TRBV4-1 | TGCGCCAGCAGCCAAGTTGGGCATCTGAATGAGCAGTTCTTC | CASSQVGHLNEQFF
. | . | TRBJ2-2 | TRBV18 | TGTGCCAGCTCTCCCACTTATCGGACTCCGAACACCGGGGAGCTGTTTTTT | CASSPTYRTPNTGELFF
. | . | TRBJ1-3 | TRBV19 | TGTGCCAGTAGTATTCAGGGTACAAACACCATATATTTT | CASSIQGTNTIYF
. | . | TRBJ2-1 | TRBV7-9 | TGTGCCAGCAGCTTAGTTCGGGGGGCGAACTACTCCTACAATGAGCAGTTCTTC | CASSLVRGANYSYNEQFF
. | . | TRBJ1-2 | TRBV6-1 | TGTGCCAGCCAACGCAGGGGAAACTATGGCTACACCTTC | CASQRRGNYGYTF
. | . | TRBJ2-5 | TRBV5-6 | TGTGCCAGCAGCTCATATCAGCAGGAGGAGTACTTC | CASSSYQQEEYF
. | . | TRBJ2-7 | TRBV9 | TGTGCCAGCAGCGTGAGTAGCGGCAGCTCCTACGAGCAGTACTTC | CASSVSSGSSYEQYF
. | . | TRBJ2-3 | TRBV7-3 | TGTGCCAGCAGCTTAGGGTGGCGGGGGCGAGGCACAGATACGCAGTATTTT | CASSLGWRGRGTDTQYF
. | . | TRBJ1-1 | TRBV6-5 | TGTGCCAGCAGCCAGGCAGAGAACACTGAAGCTTTCTTT | CASSQAENTEAFF
. | . | TRBJ2-1 | TRBV7-2 | TGTGCCAGCAGCTTAGGCTCCTACAATGAGCAGTTCTTC | CASSLGSYNEQFF
. | TRBD1 | TRBJ2-2 | TRBV7-2 | TGTGCCAGCAGCCCAGGGGGCGGCGGCACCGGGGAGCTGTTTTTT | CASSPGGGGTGELFF
once | . | TRBJ2-7 | TRBV5-5 | TGTGCCAGCGTAGTCCGGGGGAACTACGAGCAGTACTTC | CASVVRGNYEQYF
. | . | TRBJ1-5 | TRBV19 | TGTGCCAGCTCGCTAGGGAGGGAACAGCCCCAGCATTTT | CASSLGREQPQHF
few | . | TRBJ1-5 | TRBV19 | TGTGCCAGTAGTATAGTGTCCGTTGGAAATCAGCCCCAGCATTTT | CASSIVSVGNQPQHF
. | . | TRBJ2-5 | TRBV28 | TGTGCCAGCAGTTTAGGGGGACTTGCGGAGACCCAGTACTTC | CASSLGGLAETQYF
. | . | TRBJ1-2 | TRBV28 | TGTGCCAGCAGTAACCCCGCGAGTGGCTACACCTTC | CASSNPASGYTF
. | . | TRBJ2-1 | TRBV9 | TGTGCCAGCAGCGCAGTGGACTTCTCCTACAATGAGCAGTTCTTC | CASSAVDFSYNEQFF
. | TRBD1 | TRBJ1-5 | TRBV4-1 | TGCGCCAGCAGGGCACAGGGGGCCGCCGGGCCCCAGCATTTT | CASRAQGAAGPQHF
. | TRBD1 | TRBJ2-1 | TRBV5-1 | TGCGCCAGCAGCTTCACGGGACAGGGTATCGATGAGCAGTTCTTC | CASSFTGQGIDEQFF
. | TRBD1 | TRBJ1-5 | TRBV18 | TGTGCCAGCTCACCACCAGGACAGGGGGCGATGGATCAGCCCCAGCATTTT | CASSPPGQGAMDQPQHF
. | . | TRBJ1-3 | TRBV6-5 | TGTGCCAGCAGCCTCAGGGGTCCCACCGGAAACACCATATATTTT | CASSLRGPTGNTIYF
. | . | TRBJ1-6 | TRBV7-2 | TGTGCCAGCAGCTTAGCGATGCCCGGGACGCTCCACTTT | CASSLAMPGTLHF
. | . | TRBJ1-2 | TRBV2 | TGTGCCAGCAGACACAGGAACCCAAACTATGGCTACACCTTC | CASRHRNPNYGYTF
. | . | TRBJ1-5 | TRBV7-9 | TGTGCCAGCAGCCCGGACACAAGCAATCAGCCCCAGCATTTT | CASSPDTSNQPQHF
. | TRBD2 | TRBJ2-3 | TRBV27 | TGTGCCAGCAGAATGAGCGGGGGGGCCTCTCGCACAGATACGCAGTATTTT | CASRMSGGASRTDTQYF
. | . | TRBJ1-1 | TRBV9 | TGTGCCAGCAGCGTATGGGTGGGGAACACTGAAGCTTTCTTT | CASSVWVGNTEAFF
. | . | TRBJ1-1 | TRBV27 | TGTGCCAGCAGTTTTGGTCGTGGGGTTGGGTGGGGTGAAGCTTTCTTT | CASSFGRGVGWGEAFF
. | TRBD2 | TRBJ2-1 | TRBV6-6 | TGTGCCAGCAGACCCCCGGGACTAGCGGGGCCTAATGAGCAGTTCTTC | CASRPPGLAGPNEQFF
. | TRBD1 | TRBJ1-1 | TRBV7-2 | TGTGCCAGCAGCCCTTACCCAGGGGGAATAGTTGAAGCTTTCTTT | CASSPYPGGIVEAFF
. | . | TRBJ2-4 | TRBV14 | TGTGCCAGCAGCCAAGCCCGGCAGGGTCCCGGGGCCAAAAACATTCAGTACTTC | CASSQARQGPGAKNIQYF
. | TRBD1 | TRBJ2-7 | TRBV18 | TGTGCCAGCTCACCACCGACAGGGAGCTCCTACGAGCAGTACTTC | CASSPPTGSSYEQYF
. | TRBD2 | TRBJ2-1 | TRBV7-9 | TGTGCCAGCAGCTTATTGAGTAGCGGGGGCTCCTACAATGAGCAGTTCTTC | CASSLLSSGGSYNEQFF
. | . | TRBJ1-5 | TRBV27 | TGTGCCAGCAGTTTATGGGGCAATCAGCCCCAGCATTTT | CASSLWGNQPQHF
. | . | TRBJ2-1 | TRBV6-4 | TGTGCCAGCAGTGACGCGGGACAGCCCTCCAATGAGCAGTTCTTC | CASSDAGQPSNEQFF
. | . | TRBJ2-1 | TRBV19 | TGTGCCAGTAGTATTAGAGCCGTGGGGGGAACCATAGGGCATTACAATGAGCAGTTCTTC | CASSIRAVGGTIGHYNEQFF
once | TRBD1 | TRBJ1-4 | TRBV6-6 | TGTGCCAGCAGTTTGGGACAGGGGCGTGAAAAACTGTTTTTT | CASSLGQGREKLFF
. | . | TRBJ1-1 | TRBV9 | TGTGCCAGCAGCGTTTGGAACGGAGAAGCTTTCTTT | CASSVWNGEAFF
. | . | TRBJ1-2 | TRBV19 | TGTGCCAGTAGTAGATACAGCACCAACTATGGCTACACCTTC | CASSRYSTNYGYTF
. | TRBD1 | TRBJ1-4 | TRBV5-1 | TGCGCCAGCAGCCTTCTGACAGGGGGAGATGAAAAACTGTTTTTT | CASSLLTGGDEKLFF
. | . | TRBJ1-6 | TRBV7-9 | TGTGCCAGCAGCTGGCAAAATTCACCCCTCCACTTT | CASSWQNSPLHF